The source of this T cell receptor (beta chain) is a study of blood T cell repertoires in COVID-19 (dated by TCRdb to the early 2020s). About the study as a whole: Samples covering the acute and convalescent phases of COVID-19 were provided by collaborators in the United States, Italy and Spain. The sample metadata nearly always contained a de-identified subject ID, COVID-19 status, age in years and sex. Subjects who had been exposed to COVID-19, were actively infected with it, or had recovered from it provided the deeply sampled blood TCRbeta repertoires that made up the dataset. A freely available public database, intended as a resource for researchers studying the immune response to SARS-CoV-2, is where the repertoires were released. The material from the prospective study consisted of cDNA or gDNA derived from T cells, B-cell-depleted T cells, or PBMCs. Samples were obtained from the ongoing ImmuneRACE study (first 160 participants) and from about 1,300 subjects provided by 6 global collaborators. HLA class I and class II types, where available, came from metadata supplied by the sample provider rather than from assay-based typing.

This clone was seen just once. What this receptor recognizes is not known. No base-level quality is on record; no much larger clone is a single base apart. Here V drops 0 bases and J drops 4 bases, and the junction holds 12 bases not matched to any gene. The cysteine opens and the phenylalanine closes a CDR3 of 18 amino acids. Left in the record is the CDR3 DNA by itself, 54 bases read in frame from the first base. The germline V gene (reference sequence) gives CDR1 as LGHDT and CDR2 as YNNKEL. Results the study describes overall, beyond this receptor: How much clinical and demographic metadata was included differed by source and by participant, and the metadata was provided uncurated.

Collaborating institutions collected whole blood in K2EDTA tubes following their own protocols. For TCRbeta analysis, collaborators shipped samples as frozen whole blood, isolated PBMCs, or DNA extracted from either of those sample types. TCRbeta CDR3 regions were amplified from genomic DNA using the immunoSEQ Assay, a bias-controlled multiplex PCR. The study's own analysis went as follows. The number of nucleated cells in each sample was estimated from the amplification of reference gene primers within the assay. To quantify the absolute abundance of each unique TCRbeta CDR3 rearrangement, sequence reads were collapsed and filtered. For each sample, productive Simpson clonality was calculated by taking the square root of Simpson's diversity index across productive rearrangements. The immuneACCESS repertoire file appears here via TCRdb, limited to in-frame rearrangements. These files lack a portion of the clones; in checked studies, under half of the deficit traces to unresolved V genes, and the cause of the others is not known. D and trimming were read from the DNA, whereas the V and J calls and clone size are those reported in that table. The sample yields approximately 90,000 clones; around 87% were counted once. 6% to 9.5% of the sample lies in the top ten.

The receptor was isolated from a human donor with acute or convalescent COVID-19. The donor label of this sample is uncertain. What was sequenced was peripheral blood. The chain is assembled from TRBV3-1 (or the pseudogene TRBV3-2) and TRBJ2-1; the junction holds 7 bases that match TRBD2. The DNA is TGTGCCAGCAGCCAAGATCCGGTATGGGGGGGAAGGTACAATGAGCAGTTCTTC. This is translated as CASSQDPVWGGRYNEQFF.